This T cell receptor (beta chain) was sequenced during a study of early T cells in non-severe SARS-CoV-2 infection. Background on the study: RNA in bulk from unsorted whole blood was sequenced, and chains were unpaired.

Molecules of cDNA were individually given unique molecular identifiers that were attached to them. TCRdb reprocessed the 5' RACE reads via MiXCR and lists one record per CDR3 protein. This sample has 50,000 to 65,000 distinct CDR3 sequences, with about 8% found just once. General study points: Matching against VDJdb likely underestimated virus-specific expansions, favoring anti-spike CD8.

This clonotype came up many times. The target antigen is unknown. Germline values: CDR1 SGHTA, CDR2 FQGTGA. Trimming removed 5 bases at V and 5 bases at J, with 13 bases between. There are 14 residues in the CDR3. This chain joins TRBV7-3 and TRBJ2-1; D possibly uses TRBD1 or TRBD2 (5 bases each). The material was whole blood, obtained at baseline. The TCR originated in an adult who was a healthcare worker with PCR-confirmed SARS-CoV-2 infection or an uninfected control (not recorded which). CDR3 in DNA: TGTGCCAGCAGCCCTACGGGGCTCGACAATGAGCAGTTCTTC. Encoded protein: CASSPTGLDNEQFF.